The present TCR beta chain was sequenced within a study of T cell repertoires in aging, cancer and after chemotherapy. Rearranged V-D-J TRB sequences were amplified with a mixed TRB-A/B primer pool. Using its own MiXCR run on the multiplex PCR reads, TCRdb lists one record per CDR3 protein. The table has about 3,200 distinct CDR3 sequences, 45% to 55% seen once. For this clonotype: Its antigen is still unknown.

The CDR3 loop spans 14 amino acids. V trimming: 8 bases; J trimming: 3 bases; junction bases outside the gene matches: 3. Germline V gene lookup returns CDR1 KGHSH and CDR2 LQKENI. General study findings and limits: Hematological cancer patients had lymphoid organ infiltration that may impair thymic emigration or T cell expansion. In each cancer cohort, median generation probability increased across chemotherapy, suggesting thymic output rebounded. These repertoire data do not allow conclusions about immunological memory after chemotherapy.

Peripheral blood genomic DNA, not sorted cells or RNA, was the template. The TCR comes from a human donor with a blood cancer. V gene TRBV18 combines with J gene TRBJ2-1; the match to TRBD2 covers 11 bases. Sequences were obtained from blood. CDR3 amino acids: CASATSGIYNEQFF. The CDR3 nucleotides read TGTGCCAGCGCGACTAGCGGGATCTACAATGAGCAGTTCTTC.